A selection of T cell receptor beta chains follows, all from one sample in a study of cytomegalovirus exposure and HLA in healthy donors. The table came from immunoSEQ multiplex PCR; TCRdb's copy has only in-frame clones and leaves some out. The sample shows about 160,000 clones, approximately 80% of them seen only once. The sample consisted of PBMCs. These receptors were obtained from a woman aged 18-29 years in good health and CMV-seronegative. Each CDR3 is given with its conserved first and last residue. Each record gives: CDR3 DNA, CDR3 protein, J gene, D gene, clone size, V gene. A D gene is named only where the DNA matches it firmly. Clone size is given for some rows only: seen once, a few or many times, or a class if the clone is expanded.

TGTGCCAGCTCACAGGGGACAGGGGGTGAAGCTTTCTTT	CASSQGTGGEAFF	TRBJ1-1	TRBD1	few	TRBV18
TGTGCCAGCAGCGCCGACAGGTCGGGCAATCAGCCCCAGCATTTT	CASSADRSGNQPQHF	TRBJ1-5	-	-	TRBV7-9
TGCAGCGCCGCCGGTTCGGGGGCAACTAATGAAAAACTGTTTTTT	CSAAGSGATNEKLFF	TRBJ1-4	-	-	TRBV29-1
TGTGCCAGCACACCGTCCTCTGGGGCCAACGGCCTGACTTTC	CASTPSSGANGLTF	TRBJ2-6	-	few	TRBV11-1
TGTGCCAGTACTCTAGCCCGAACAGGGGAGCCCCAGCATTTT	CASTLARTGEPQHF	TRBJ1-5	TRBD1	-	TRBV19
TGTGCCAGCAGCTTTTGGACAGGGGGGAATGAGCAGTTCTTC	CASSFWTGGNEQFF	TRBJ2-1	TRBD1	once	TRBV7-9
TGTGCCAGCTCACAGGGGAGGGGAAGCAATCAGCCCCAGCATTTT	CASSQGRGSNQPQHF	TRBJ1-5	-	-	TRBV18
TGTGCTAGTGGAAAAGAGACAGGGGGCACTGAAGCTTTCTTT	CASGKETGGTEAFF	TRBJ1-1	TRBD1	-	TRBV12-5
TGTGCCAGCAGTCCCGGCCAGGGGGCCTTCAATCAGCCCCAGCATTTT	CASSPGQGAFNQPQHF	TRBJ1-5	TRBD1	once	TRBV6-6
TGTGCCAGCAGTGAACTGTCCGGAACTGGGAGGGCTTTCTTT	CASSELSGTGRAFF	TRBJ1-1	-	few	TRBV6-4
TGCGCCAGCAGCTACTCGCCTGGACGGGAGGCTGAAGCTTTCTTT	CASSYSPGREAEAFF	TRBJ1-1	-	few	TRBV5-1
TGTGCCAGCAGGCAACAGGTCTCTGGAAACACCATATATTTT	CASRQQVSGNTIYF	TRBJ1-3	-	-	TRBV6-5
TGTGCCAGCAGCCCCACCCAGGGGAATTCACCCCTCCACTTT	CASSPTQGNSPLHF	TRBJ1-6	-	-	TRBV7-9
TGTGCCAGCAGCCGGCGGGACAGGGCTTCCTACGAGCAGTACTTC	CASSRRDRASYEQYF	TRBJ2-7	TRBD1	-	TRBV7-2
TGTGCCAGCAGCGTAAGCCCCCAAAACACTGAAGCTTTCTTT	CASSVSPQNTEAFF	TRBJ1-1	-	-	TRBV9
TGTGCCAGCAGAAGACAGGGGGGACAATTTTATAGCAATCAGCCCCAGCATTTT	CASRRQGGQFYSNQPQHF	TRBJ1-5	TRBD1	-	TRBV27
TGTGCCACCAGCAGAGGGGGGACAGCTTTTCTGAACACTGAAGCTTTCTTT	CATSRGGTAFLNTEAFF	TRBJ1-1	TRBD1	few	TRBV15
TGTGCCAGCACTTTCGGGAGTGGGGTCGCCGGGGAGCTGTTTTTT	CASTFGSGVAGELFF	TRBJ2-2	-	-	TRBV6-9
TGCGCCAGCAGCCTTGGACAGGTTGGTCAGATGAACACTGAAGCTTTCTTT	CASSLGQVGQMNTEAFF	TRBJ1-1	TRBD1	-	TRBV5-1
TGTGCCGGGGGCGGGCTAGCGGCGGGATCCCAAGAGACCCAGTACTTC	CAGGGLAAGSQETQYF	TRBJ2-5	-	-	TRBV7-9
TGTGCCTGGAGTGGGGGAGTGAATCAGCCCCAGCATTTT	CAWSGGVNQPQHF	TRBJ1-5	-	once	TRBV30
TGCGCCAGCAGCCAACCGGGACAGTTTGGCTACACCTTC	CASSQPGQFGYTF	TRBJ1-2	TRBD1	once	TRBV4-1
TGTGCCAGCAGCTCGCCGTGGACAGGGGGAAAGGGAGAAAAACTGTTTTTT	CASSSPWTGGKGEKLFF	TRBJ1-4	TRBD1	-	TRBV11-3
TGTGCCAGAAGCAGAACCGGGACAGGGCTTACCGAATGGGGTTTGGGCTACACCTTC	CARSRTGTGLTEWGLGYTF	TRBJ1-2	TRBD1	-	TRBV5-3
TGTGCCAGCAGCTTATCGGAGGGGCCCGGACAGCCCCAGCATTTT	CASSLSEGPGQPQHF	TRBJ1-5	-	-	TRBV7-9
TGTGCCAGCAGCTCTAGGATGGGACAGGGGCCCGGGGAGCTGTTTTTT	CASSSRMGQGPGELFF	TRBJ2-2	TRBD1	-	TRBV11-2
TGTGCCAGCAGTCGAGGGATCTATAATTCACCCCTCCACTTT	CASSRGIYNSPLHF	TRBJ1-6	-	few	TRBV6-5
TGTGCCTGGCGACAGGAAGCGAACACTGAAGCTTTCTTT	CAWRQEANTEAFF	TRBJ1-1	-	-	TRBV30
TGTGCCAGCAAGTTAGAGGGCTCAAGCTCCTACAATGAGCAGTTCTTC	CASKLEGSSSYNEQFF	TRBJ2-1	-	-	TRBV6-4
TGTGCCAGCTCACCACGTCGGACTAGCGGGGGGTTTTCCCACGAGCAGTACTTC	CASSPRRTSGGFSHEQYF	TRBJ2-7	TRBD2	-	TRBV18
TGCGCCAGCAGCCCCCGGGACAGGGCCCAAGAGACCCAGTACTTC	CASSPRDRAQETQYF	TRBJ2-5	TRBD1	-	TRBV5-1
TGCGCCAGCAGCTTGCCGGCGGAACTGAACACTGAAGCTTTCTTT	CASSLPAELNTEAFF	TRBJ1-1	-	-	TRBV5-1
TGCGCCAGCAGCCACCCCCCCGGCAGGTCGCGTGGGGAGCAGTTCTTC	CASSHPPGRSRGEQFF	TRBJ2-1	-	-	TRBV4-1
TGTGCCATCAGGCAGGGTGGCACTGAAGCTTTCTTT	CAIRQGGTEAFF	TRBJ1-1	-	-	TRBV10-3
TGTGCCAGCACCTCCTCAGCAGGGGAAGGCAATCAGCCCCAGCATTTT	CASTSSAGEGNQPQHF	TRBJ1-5	-	-	TRBV7-9
TGTGCCAGTAGGGTCGGGACAAGGGACACCGGGGAGCTGTTTTTT	CASRVGTRDTGELFF	TRBJ2-2	-	-	TRBV19
TGCAGCGCCGACACGCACTCTGGAAACACCATATATTTT	CSADTHSGNTIYF	TRBJ1-3	-	-	TRBV29-1
TGTGCCAGCTCACCGGCAGGGGGCGGGAATCAGCCCCAGCATTTT	CASSPAGGGNQPQHF	TRBJ1-5	TRBD1	-	TRBV18
TGTGCCAGCAGTTACTCTCGCGGGGAGCTGTTTTTT	CASSYSRGELFF	TRBJ2-2	-	-	TRBV6-5
TGCGCCAGCAGCCAAGGACAGGTATACAATGAGCAGTTCTTC	CASSQGQVYNEQFF	TRBJ2-1	TRBD1	-	TRBV5-1
TGTGCCAGCAGGACAGCCTTAAGTCAGCCCCAGCATTTT	CASRTALSQPQHF	TRBJ1-5	-	-	TRBV28
TGTGCCAGCTCACCACTTGACGAGGTCTACGAGCAGTACTTC	CASSPLDEVYEQYF	TRBJ2-7	-	-	TRBV18
TGTGCCAGCAGTACCACCAGAGCGGGGTGGGACGAGCAGTACTTC	CASSTTRAGWDEQYF	TRBJ2-7	TRBD2	few	TRBV28
TGTGCCAGTAGTCCGGAACAGGGGAGCTATGGCTACACCTTC	CASSPEQGSYGYTF	TRBJ1-2	TRBD1	-	TRBV19
TGCAGCGCCCTATCTGGACTAGCGGGGGGCCTAAGCACAGATACGCAGTATTTT	CSALSGLAGGLSTDTQYF	TRBJ2-3	TRBD2	few	TRBV29-1
TGTGCCAGCAGCCCGGGCGGGGGGTACTATGGCTACACCTTC	CASSPGGGYYGYTF	TRBJ1-2	-	-	TRBV2
TGTGCCGCGGCCTGGGGCCCGGGCGCCGGGGAGCTGTTTTTT	CAAAWGPGAGELFF	TRBJ2-2	-	-	TRBV27